The 15 T cell receptor beta chains presented below share a single source sample, sequenced in a study of T cell responses to AZD1222 COVID-19 vaccine (dated by TCRdb to 2020 to 2022). The sample's time point label is to be understood as: about 28 days (+/-7) after the second vaccine dose. Receptor amplification or capture employed the immunoSEQ multiplex PCR assay. TCRdb limited this immuneACCESS table to in-frame rearrangements with V and J called. A share of clones is missing; checked studies link under half to unresolved V genes, and the rest is unexplained. The sample table records around 150,000 clones; about 90% of these occur just once. The ten largest clonotypes hold around 1% of the sample. The specimen comprised peripheral blood, sampled 28 days after the second AZD1222 dose. All receptors come from an adult who received the AZD1222 COVID-19 vaccine.

V usage is TRBV10-3 and J usage is TRBJ1-3; D remains ambiguous. Germline CDR1 and CDR2: ENHRY and SYGVKD. The V end lost 3 bases, the J end lost 0 bases, and 6 bases lay between the germline ends. There are 14 residues in the CDR3. The CDR3 DNA follows: TGTGCCATCAGTGATGAGGGCTCTGGAAACACCATATATTTT. Its protein is CAISDEGSGNTIYF.

This clone was observed a single time. This chain links TRBV5-5 with TRBJ1-1, with no clear D. CDR1 is SGHKS, CDR2 YYEKEE, per germline (reference sequence). V was clipped by 2 bases and J by 1 base, with 6 bases between them. This CDR3 has 13 amino acids. The DNA for the CDR3 is TGTGCCAGCAGCTTTGTTGGGAACACTGAAGCTTTCTTT. It encodes CASSFVGNTEAFF.

The chain links TRBV7-9 to TRBJ1-4, with unresolved D. The V end lost 5 bases, the J end lost 7 bases, and 17 bases lay between the germline ends. Germline V gene lookup returns CDR1 SEHNR and CDR2 FQNEAQ (reference sequence). The CDR3 consists of 15 residues. CDR3 sequence reads: CASSAQGRLGEKLFF. In nucleotides, the CDR3 is TGTGCCAGCAGCGCCCAAGGCCGACTAGGTGAAAAACTGTTTTTT. The full variable domain, rest sourced from reference TRBV7-9 and TRBJ1-4, is DTGVSQNPRHKITKRGQNVTFRCDPISEHNRLYWYRQTLGQGPEFLTYFQNEAQLEKSRLLSDRFSAERPKGSFSTLEIQRTEQGDSAMYLCASSAQGRLGEKLFFGSGTQLSVL.

V is TRBV19 and J is TRBJ2-2; D unclear. Germline V CDR1 and CDR2: LNHDA, SQIVND (reference sequence). The CDR3 totals 17 residues. The ends were cut back, 3 bases at V and 3 bases at J, with 17 bases in the middle. CDR3 sequence: CASSIGRLRSDTGELFF. The CDR3 nucleotides are TGTGCCAGTAGTATTGGCAGGCTGAGGTCCGACACCGGGGAGCTGTTTTTT.

The sample holds a few counts of this clone. V gene TRBV4-1 combines with J gene TRBJ1-4; D may be TRBD1 (6 bases). The CDR3 has 13 residues. Germline values: CDR1 MGHRA, CDR2 YSYEKL. V shed 2 bases and J shed 7 bases, with 8 bases lying between them. In DNA form, the CDR3 reads TGCGCCAGCAGCCAATACAGGGCTGAAAAACTGTTTTTT. This sequence encodes CASSQYRAEKLFF.

This chain connects TRBV3-1 (or the pseudogene TRBV3-2) to TRBJ2-7; D unclear. This CDR3 spans 11 amino acids. Germline V lookup: CDR1 LGHDT, CDR2 YNNKEL (reference sequence). With 1 base removed from V and 6 bases from J, the gap between germline ends came to 4 bases. Here the CDR3 reads CASSQGVEQYF. In DNA, the CDR3 is TGTGCCAGCAGCCAAGGGGTCGAGCAGTACTTC.

The chain couples TRBV3-1 (or the pseudogene TRBV3-2) to TRBJ2-2; TRBD2 matches at 7 bases. CDR1 is LGHDT and CDR2 is YNNKEL in the germline V gene (reference sequence). This CDR3 region has 15 residues. V trimming: 2 bases; J trimming: 4 bases; junction bases outside the gene matches: 4. The CDR3 sequence: CASSQPLAVTGELFF. The CDR3 DNA is TGTGCCAGCAGCCAACCCCTAGCGGTCACCGGGGAGCTGTTTTTT.

This chain connects TRBV27 to TRBJ1-1; 7 bases are shared with TRBD1. Germline V gives CDR1 MNHEY, CDR2 SMNVEV (reference sequence). The CDR3 runs to 15 residues. The V and J ends lost 6 bases and 5 bases, in that order; junction bases with no gene match: 12. This CDR3 reads CASRGSSTGPTEAFF. The CDR3 nucleotides read TGTGCCAGCAGAGGGTCCTCGACAGGGCCAACTGAAGCTTTCTTT.

The V gene is TRBV3-1 (or the pseudogene TRBV3-2), the J gene TRBJ1-2, with D perhaps TRBD1 (5 bases). Germline V gene sequence: CDR1 LGHDT, CDR2 YNNKEL (reference sequence). V was shortened by 3 bases and J by 5 bases, with 16 bases between the two germline ends. CDR3 length equals 15 residues. CDR3 in DNA: TGTGCCAGCAGCCATGCCTCAGGGACTCCTTATGGCTACACCTTC. This sequence encodes CASSHASGTPYGYTF.

The CDR3 region is CASSPLQGYSNQPQHF. The CDR3 coding sequence is TGTGCCAGTAGCCCTCTACAGGGCTACAGCAATCAGCCCCAGCATTTT. This chain uses TRBV19 with TRBJ1-5; tentative D call: TRBD1 (6 bases). V shed 6 bases and J shed 1 base, with 16 bases lying between them. Germline CDR1 and CDR2: LNHDA and SQIVND (reference sequence). This CDR3 has 16 amino acids. Based on the CDR3 plus reference TRBV19 and TRBJ1-5, the full variable domain is DGGITQSPKYLFRKEGQNVTLSCEQNLNHDAMYWYRQDPGQGLRLIYYSQIVNDFQKGDIAEGYSVSREKKESFPLTVTSAQKNPTAFYLCASSPLQGYSNQPQHFGDGTRLSIL.

With regard to this clone: Other DNA sequences in the same sample also yield this CDR3. The chain combines TRBV12-3 or TRBV12-4 with TRBJ1-5; D is undetermined. Trimming removed 3 bases at V and 1 base at J, with 4 bases between. The CDR3 loop spans 13 amino acids. CDR3 in amino acids: CASSLVSNQPQHF. The CDR3 nucleotides read TGTGCCAGCAGTTTGGTAAGCAATCAGCCCCAGCATTTT.

This clone was recorded a few times. The V gene is TRBV5-1, the J gene TRBJ2-5, with 9 nucleotides matching TRBD2. V lost 4 bases and J lost 4; bases outside the gene matches: 11. CDR1 and CDR2 (germline): SGHRS, YFSETQ. The CDR3 is 16 amino acids. Written as DNA, the CDR3 is TGCGCCAGCAGCGCCCGACTAGCGGCCCCGGGAGAGACCCAGTACTTC. This codes for CASSARLAAPGETQYF.

The J gene is TRBJ2-5, the V gene TRBV5-8; D unresolved. In germline, CDR1 is SGHTS, CDR2 YDEGEE. V lost 3 bases to trimming and J lost 9 bases, with 6 bases between them. The CDR3 sequence is 10 residues long. Here the CDR3 reads CASSSVAQYF. In nucleotides, the CDR3 is TGTGCCAGCAGCTCGGTGGCCCAGTACTTC.

The J gene is TRBJ2-3, the V gene TRBV20-1; 9 bases match TRBD1. Germline lookup yields CDR1 DFQATT and CDR2 SNEGSKA (reference sequence). The V and J ends lost 3 bases and 4 bases, in that order; junction bases with no gene match: 5. The CDR3 length is 14 residues. The CDR3 nucleotides read TGCAGTGCTAGTGACAGGGGGATTTCAGATACGCAGTATTTT. Protein sequence: CSASDRGISDTQYF.

This sequence joins TRBV10-3 and TRBJ1-2; 9 positions agree with TRBD1. The trim removed 6 bases at V and 3 bases at J, leaving 5 bases unmatched. The germline V gene encodes CDR1 ENHRY and CDR2 SYGVKD. This CDR3 has 14 residues. The CDR3 DNA is TGTGCCATCAGAGGACAGGGGCGCGACTATGGCTACACCTTC. Amino acid sequence: CAIRGQGRDYGYTF.